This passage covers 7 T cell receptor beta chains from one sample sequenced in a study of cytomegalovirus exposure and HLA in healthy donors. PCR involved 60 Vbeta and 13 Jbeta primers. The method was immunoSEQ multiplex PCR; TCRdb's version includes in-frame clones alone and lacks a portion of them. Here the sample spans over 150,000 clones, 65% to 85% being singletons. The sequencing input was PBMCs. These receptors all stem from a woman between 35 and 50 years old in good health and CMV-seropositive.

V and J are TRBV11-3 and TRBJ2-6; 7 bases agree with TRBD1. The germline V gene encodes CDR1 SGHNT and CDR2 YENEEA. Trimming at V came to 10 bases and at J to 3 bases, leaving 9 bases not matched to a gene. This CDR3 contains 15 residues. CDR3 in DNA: TGTGCCACCTCGACAGGGTGGGATGGGGCCAACGTCCTGACTTTC. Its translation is CATSTGWDGANVLTF.

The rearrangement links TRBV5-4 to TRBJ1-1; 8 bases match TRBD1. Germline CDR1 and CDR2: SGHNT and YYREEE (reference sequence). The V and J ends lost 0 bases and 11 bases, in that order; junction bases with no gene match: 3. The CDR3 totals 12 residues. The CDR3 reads CASSLAGTGAFF. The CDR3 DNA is TGTGCCAGCAGCTTGGCGGGGACAGGCGCTTTCTTT. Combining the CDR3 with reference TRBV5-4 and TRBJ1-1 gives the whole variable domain ETGVTQSPTHLIKTRGQQVTLRCSSQSGHNTVSWYQQALGQGPQFIFQYYREEENGRGNFPPRFSGLQFPNYSSELNVNALELDDSALYLCASSLAGTGAFFGQGTRLTVV.

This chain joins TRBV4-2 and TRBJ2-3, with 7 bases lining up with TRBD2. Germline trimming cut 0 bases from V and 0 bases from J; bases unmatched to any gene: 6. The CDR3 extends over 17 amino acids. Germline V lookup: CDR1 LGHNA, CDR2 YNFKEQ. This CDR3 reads CASSQDLGSGSTDTQYF. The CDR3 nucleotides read TGTGCCAGCAGCCAAGATTTAGGTAGCGGGAGCACAGATACGCAGTATTTT.

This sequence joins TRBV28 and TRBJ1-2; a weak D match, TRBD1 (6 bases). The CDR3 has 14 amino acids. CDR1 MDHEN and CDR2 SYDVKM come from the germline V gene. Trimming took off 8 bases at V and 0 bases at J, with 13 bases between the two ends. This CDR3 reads CASSGGQANYGYTF. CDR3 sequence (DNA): TGTGCCAGCTCCGGGGGGCAAGCTAACTATGGCTACACCTTC.

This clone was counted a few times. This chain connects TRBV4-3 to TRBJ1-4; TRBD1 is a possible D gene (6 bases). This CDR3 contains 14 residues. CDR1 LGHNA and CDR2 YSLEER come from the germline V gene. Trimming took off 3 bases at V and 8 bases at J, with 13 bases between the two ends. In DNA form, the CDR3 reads TGCGCCAGCAGCCATGCAGGGGTCGGGGAAAAACTGTTTTTT. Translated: CASSHAGVGEKLFF.

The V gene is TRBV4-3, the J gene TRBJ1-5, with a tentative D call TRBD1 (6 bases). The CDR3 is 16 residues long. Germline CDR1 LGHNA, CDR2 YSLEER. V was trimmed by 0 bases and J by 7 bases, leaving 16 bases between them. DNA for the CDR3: TGCGCCAGCAGCCAAGATGGGGCAGGGGCCAGCCAGCCCCAGCATTTT. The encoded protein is CASSQDGAGASQPQHF.

The CDR3: CASRVTGGGGYTF. In nucleotides, the CDR3 is TGTGCCAGCAGGGTGACAGGGGGAGGAGGCTACACCTTC. The rearrangement joins TRBV5-4 to TRBJ1-2; 9 positions agree with TRBD1. This CDR3 contains 13 residues. Germline-derived CDR1 and CDR2 are SGHNT and YYREEE (reference sequence). V gave up 5 bases and J gave up 8 bases; unmatched junction bases: 7. The variable domain in full, completed from reference TRBV5-4 and TRBJ1-2, reads ETGVTQSPTHLIKTRGQQVTLRCSSQSGHNTVSWYQQALGQGPQFIFQYYREEENGRGNFPPRFSGLQFPNYSSELNVNALELDDSALYLCASRVTGGGGYTFGSGTRLTVV.